This paragraph reports one TCR beta chain. Authors' data handling: Cell counts per sample came from amplifying reference gene primers. Profiling relied on immunoSEQ multiplex PCR, and the TCRdb table lists in-frame clones only, not all of them. D and trimming were read from the DNA, whereas the V and J calls and clone size are those reported in that table. The data show about 360,000 clones, more than 75% seen once. This sample was included in a study of blood T cell repertoires in COVID-19. This CDR3 has 16 residues. From germline, CDR1 is MNHNY and CDR2 SVGAGI (reference sequence). Trimming cost V 5 bases and J 2 bases; bases outside gene matches: 7.

The TCR comes from a human donor in a cohort sampled during active COVID-19. This chain connects TRBV6-6 to TRBJ2-2; 8 bases are a match to TRBD2. Sequenced input: peripheral blood. This chain's CDR3 is CASSRTGTSNTGELFF. Here the CDR3 DNA reads TGTGCCAGCAGTAGGACTGGGACTAGTAACACCGGGGAGCTGTTTTTT.